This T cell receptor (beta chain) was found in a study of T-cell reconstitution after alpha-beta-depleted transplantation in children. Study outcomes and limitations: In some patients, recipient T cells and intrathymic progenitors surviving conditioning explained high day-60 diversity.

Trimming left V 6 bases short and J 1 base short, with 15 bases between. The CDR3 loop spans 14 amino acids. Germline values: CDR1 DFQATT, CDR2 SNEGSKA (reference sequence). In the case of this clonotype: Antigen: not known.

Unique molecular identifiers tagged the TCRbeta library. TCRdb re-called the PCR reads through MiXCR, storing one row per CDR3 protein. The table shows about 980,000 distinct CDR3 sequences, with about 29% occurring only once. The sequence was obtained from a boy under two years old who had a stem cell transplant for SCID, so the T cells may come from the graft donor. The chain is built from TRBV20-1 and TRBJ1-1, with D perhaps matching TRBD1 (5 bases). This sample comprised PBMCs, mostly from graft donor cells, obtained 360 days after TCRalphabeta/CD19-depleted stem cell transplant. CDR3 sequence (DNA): TGCAGTGCACTATCCGGACACCCGAACACTGAAGCTTTCTTT. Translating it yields CSALSGHPNTEAFF.